The 21 T cell receptor beta chains in this list originate from one sample, sequenced in a study of blood T cell repertoires in COVID-19 (TCRdb year 2020). The library was generated by the immunoSEQ multiplex PCR assay. As stored in TCRdb, this immuneACCESS dataset retains in-frame rearrangements with V and J assigned. A fraction of the clones does not appear; measured against another copy, unresolved V genes explain less than half of the discrepancy, and the remainder lacks a known reason. Here the sample has 300,000 to 400,000 clones; approximately 86% occur a single time. The ten most abundant clones make up about 7.1% of the sample. The sequenced sample was peripheral blood. The source is a woman in her sixties or seventies with COVID-19, enrolled during active disease.

This rearrangement joins TRBV19 to TRBJ1-5; D is perhaps TRBD1 (6 bases). Germline V gene lookup returns CDR1 LNHDA and CDR2 SQIVND (reference sequence). Trimming removed 4 bases at V and 7 bases at J, with 23 bases between. The CDR3 is 17 amino acids. Here the CDR3 DNA reads TGTGCCAGTAGTAGGGCGGGGGGCCATCGCCCGCTGCAGCCCCAGCATTTT. Translation gives CASSRAGGHRPLQPQHF.

The chain combines TRBV6-5 with TRBJ2-1; D remains unclear. The CDR3 loop spans 13 amino acids. Germline-derived CDR1 and CDR2 are MNHEY and SVGAGI. V was cut by 8 bases and J by 6 bases, with 14 bases left in between. CDR3 in DNA: TGTGCCAGCTCTGAGATCACCTCCAATGAGCAGTTCTTC. Amino acids: CASSEITSNEQFF.

This chain joins TRBV9 and TRBJ2-1; D is perhaps TRBD1 (6 bases). The CDR3 covers 15 residues. Germline CDR1 SGDLS, CDR2 YYNGEE. The V end lost 6 bases, the J end lost 6 bases, and 19 bases lay between the germline ends. For the CDR3, the DNA is TGTGCCAGCACCATGGGGGCTTCCAGGGGCAATGAGCAGTTCTTC. Encoded protein: CASTMGASRGNEQFF.

V gene TRBV5-1 combines with J gene TRBJ2-3; TRBD2 matches at 9 bases. Germline CDR1 and CDR2: SGHRS and YFSETQ. The CDR3 is 17 amino acids. J gave up 0 bases and V 1 base, and 6 bases lay outside the gene matches. Here the CDR3 DNA reads TGCGCCAGCAGCTTGATGCCTAGCGGGGCTAGCACAGATACGCAGTATTTT. Protein: CASSLMPSGASTDTQYF. Together with reference TRBV5-1 and TRBJ2-3, the CDR3 gives the full variable domain: KAGVTQTPRYLIKTRGQQVTLSCSPISGHRSVSWYQQTPGQGLQFLFEYFSETQRNKGNFPGRFSGRQFSNSRSEMNVSTLELGDSALYLCASSLMPSGASTDTQYFGPGTRLTVL.

V gene TRBV4-2 combines with J gene TRBJ2-5; 8 nucleotides align to TRBD1. This CDR3 region has 16 residues. V lost 4 bases and J lost 1; bases outside the gene matches: 8. Germline V gene lookup returns CDR1 LGHNA and CDR2 YNFKEQ. CDR3 sequence reads: CASSPRGQGVQETQYF. The CDR3 nucleotides read TGTGCCAGCAGCCCCCGCGGACAGGGCGTCCAAGAGACCCAGTACTTC.

The V and J genes are TRBV27 and TRBJ2-1; possibly TRBD2 for D (6 bases). Germline V CDR1 and CDR2: MNHEY, SMNVEV (reference sequence). V lost 6 bases, J lost 3 bases, and 15 bases lay in between. The CDR3 sequence is 15 residues long. The CDR3 loop reads CASSLRGVFYNEQFF. CDR3 DNA sequence: TGTGCCAGCAGCCTCCGCGGGGTTTTCTACAATGAGCAGTTCTTC.

This chain links TRBV18 with TRBJ1-2; D possibly corresponds to TRBD1 (5 bases). CDR1 is KGHSH, CDR2 LQKENI, per germline. The CDR3 extends over 16 amino acids. V gave up 4 bases and J gave up 3 bases, with 18 bases separating them. CDR3 sequence reads: CASSLAVAGQDYGYTF. The CDR3 DNA is TGTGCCAGCTCACTTGCCGTAGCAGGGCAAGACTATGGCTACACCTTC.

The rearrangement joins TRBV7-9 to TRBJ2-1; 9 nucleotides align to TRBD1. V was pared by 4 bases and J by 0 bases, with 10 bases of the junction left unmatched. Germline loops: CDR1 SEHNR, CDR2 FQNEAQ (reference sequence). The CDR3 sequence is 18 residues long. The CDR3 coding sequence is TGTGCCAGCAGCTCTCCGGGACAGGGACGGAGCTCCTACAATGAGCAGTTCTTC. Amino acids: CASSSPGQGRSSYNEQFF.

This rearrangement joins TRBV6-5 to TRBJ2-1; 7 bases match TRBD2. The V gene's germline CDR1 is MNHEY and CDR2 SVGAGI. The V gene end was trimmed by 6 bases and the J gene end by 3 bases; junction bases not matched to a gene: 5. This CDR3 region has 14 residues. The CDR3, as DNA: TGTGCCAGCAGCCGGCAGCGGGACTACAATGAGCAGTTCTTC. It is translated as CASSRQRDYNEQFF.

The chain carries TRBV28 and TRBJ2-7; 10 bases agree with TRBD1. The CDR3 is 16 amino acids. Losses at the gene ends were 6 bases for V and 7 bases for J; bases not matched to a gene: 15. The germline CDR1 and CDR2 sequences are MDHEN and SYDVKM. CDR3 amino acids: CASSPAPGQGIEEQYF. The DNA of the CDR3 is TGTGCCAGCAGCCCAGCCCCGGGACAGGGGATCGAAGAGCAGTACTTC.

The chain couples TRBV6-2 or TRBV6-3 to TRBJ1-1, with a possible D match to TRBD1 (6 bases). Germline V gene data show CDR1 as MNHEY and CDR2 as SVGEGT. Trimming removed 6 bases from V and 1 base from J, with 12 bases in between. The CDR3 spans 14 residues. Here the CDR3 reads CASSSDRRNTEAFF. The CDR3 DNA sequence: TGTGCCAGCAGCTCTGACAGGAGGAACACTGAAGCTTTCTTT.

The rearrangement joins TRBV5-1 to TRBJ2-5; the D gene is possibly TRBD1 (6 bases). The CDR3 has 14 amino acids. Germline V gives CDR1 SGHRS, CDR2 YFSETQ. Trimming shortened V by 4 bases and J by 1 base, and 11 bases separated the two germline ends. The CDR3 region is CASSLGHPQETQYF. The CDR3 bases are TGCGCCAGCAGCCTGGGACATCCCCAAGAGACCCAGTACTTC.

The chain recombines TRBV29-1 with TRBJ2-7, with a possible D match to TRBD1 (5 bases). Germline CDR1 and CDR2: SQVTM and ANQGSEA. Trimming removed 7 bases from V and 3 bases from J, with 16 bases in between. This CDR3 contains 13 residues. The CDR3 protein is CSAQTYQGYEQYF. The CDR3 nucleotides are TGCAGCGCTCAAACGTACCAGGGCTACGAGCAGTACTTC.

The chain recombines TRBV7-2 with TRBJ1-1; D not resolved. The germline CDR1 and CDR2 sequences are SGHTA and FQGNSA. CDR3 length: 15 amino acids. V was clipped by 5 bases and J by 3 bases, with 16 bases between them. The CDR3 DNA is TGTGCCAGCAGCCAAGCGGGATCGTGGTACACTGAAGCTTTCTTT. As protein: CASSQAGSWYTEAFF.

This clone was recorded only once. V usage is TRBV5-6 and J usage is TRBJ2-4; 8 nucleotides agree with TRBD2. CDR3 length: 16 residues. Germline values: CDR1 SGHDT, CDR2 YYEEEE. The J segment lost 6 bases and the V segment lost 0 bases, leaving 8 bases of the junction unmatched. The CDR3 here is CASSLGDLGLVNIQYF. In DNA form, the CDR3 reads TGTGCCAGCAGCTTGGGGGACCTGGGACTAGTAAACATTCAGTACTTC. The whole variable domain, filled in from reference TRBV5-6 and TRBJ2-4, reads DAGVTQSPTHLIKTRGQQVTLRCSPKSGHDTVSWYQQALGQGPQFIFQYYEEEERQRGNFPDRFSGHQFPNYSSELNVNALLLGDSALYLCASSLGDLGLVNIQYFGAGTRLSVL.

This clone was found once. This chain uses TRBV11-2 with TRBJ2-7, with 7 bases matching TRBD1. The germline V gene has CDR1 SGHAT and CDR2 FQNNGV. This CDR3 comprises 13 residues. Losses at the gene ends were 5 bases for V and 0 bases for J; bases not matched to a gene: 1. The CDR3 reads CASSRQGSYEQYF. As DNA, the CDR3 is TGTGCCAGCAGCCGACAGGGCTCCTACGAGCAGTACTTC.

This sequence joins TRBV5-1 and TRBJ1-1, with TRBD1 as a possible D gene (6 bases). Germline V lookup: CDR1 SGHRS, CDR2 YFSETQ. Trimming left V 1 base short and J 5 bases short, with 12 bases between. This CDR3 region has 14 residues. CDR3 in amino acids: CASSLLDRITEAFF. In DNA, the CDR3 is TGCGCCAGCAGCTTGCTCGACAGGATTACTGAAGCTTTCTTT.

The chain has TRBV19 and TRBJ2-2; D possibly corresponds to TRBD1 (5 bases). The CDR3 has 13 residues. Germline V lookup: CDR1 LNHDA, CDR2 SQIVND (reference sequence). Trimming cost V 5 bases and J 7 bases, with 11 bases left between them. CDR3 nucleotides: TGTGCCAGTAGTTACAGGACCGGCGGGGAGCTGTTTTTT. Its translation is CASSYRTGGELFF. Full variable domain (outside the CDR3, taken from reference TRBV19 and TRBJ2-2): DGGITQSPKYLFRKEGQNVTLSCEQNLNHDAMYWYRQDPGQGLRLIYYSQIVNDFQKGDIAEGYSVSREKKESFPLTVTSAQKNPTAFYLCASSYRTGGELFFGEGSRLTVL.

The chain employs TRBV7-6 and TRBJ2-1, with D perhaps matching TRBD2 (5 bases). V lost 5 bases and J lost 0, with 11 bases in between. The CDR3 is made up of 15 amino acids. CDR1 SGHVS and CDR2 FNYEAQ come from the germline V gene. This chain's CDR3 is CASSPRVDSYNEQFF. The CDR3, as DNA: TGTGCCAGCAGCCCGAGGGTCGACTCCTACAATGAGCAGTTCTTC.

The CDR3 is CAWRHRLGVGNQPQHF. The DNA for the CDR3 is TGTGCCTGGAGACATCGTTTGGGAGTAGGCAATCAGCCCCAGCATTTT. The V gene is TRBV30, the J gene TRBJ1-5; D gene ambiguous. The CDR3 is made up of 16 amino acids. Germline V gives CDR1 GTSNPN, CDR2 SVGIG (reference sequence). Trimming removed 3 bases at V and 2 bases at J, with 17 bases between.

This clone was detected a few times. The chain couples TRBV29-1 to TRBJ2-2; D might be TRBD1 (6 bases). The V end was cut by 4 bases, the J end by 2 bases, with 8 bases between. Per the germline V gene, CDR1 is SQVTM and CDR2 is ANQGSEA. This CDR3 contains 13 residues. CDR3 bases: TGCAGCGTTGCAGGGGCCAACACCGGGGAGCTGTTTTTT. Encoded protein: CSVAGANTGELFF.